This TCR beta chain was identified in a study of regulatory T cells in long-lasting Graves disease. Trimming removed 2 bases from V and 5 bases from J, with 11 bases in between. The CDR3 consists of 14 residues. CDR1 is MDHEN and CDR2 is SYDVKM in the germline V gene. This sample's time point: persistent/refractory GD, antithyroid drugs over 5 years with positive TRAb. RNA isolated from PBMCs was used to make the TCR library. Construction of the TCR beta libraries employed iRepertoire HTBI primers in conjunction with Arm-PCR of CDR3 regions. In TCRdb, the multiplex PCR reads were re-called with MiXCR into one record per CDR3 protein. The sample has 400,000 or so distinct CDR3 sequences, about a quarter seen once.

The J gene is TRBJ2-3, the V gene TRBV28; possible D gene TRBD2, 6 bases. The TCR sequence derives from a female donor with Graves disease. Sequencing used peripheral blood mononuclear cells (PBMCs), obtained when the disease was refractory, from a patient treated with antithyroid drugs. In DNA, the CDR3 is TGTGCCAGCAGTTTAGGGCGGGATGGAGATACGCAGTATTTT. Translated: CASSLGRDGDTQYF.